The 11 T cell receptor beta chains below were found in one sample sequenced in a study of T cells after yellow fever vaccination. TCRdb re-called the 5' RACE reads with MiXCR, one entry per CDR3 protein. Of over 300,000 distinct CDR3 sequences listed, approximately 7% are singletons. The sequencing used PBMCs, collected more than 35 days after the first yellow fever vaccination. The receptors derive from a man aged 18 to 29 who received the YFV17D yellow fever vaccine.

At least ten counts were recorded for this clonotype. This chain uses TRBV5-1 with TRBJ2-1; TRBD2 aligns across 8 bases. Germline V gene lookup returns CDR1 SGHRS and CDR2 YFSETQ. V trimming: 3 bases; J trimming: 3 bases; junction bases outside the gene matches: 5. The CDR3 runs to 15 residues. The CDR3 protein is CASSSQSGGYNEQFF. The CDR3 region has the DNA TGCGCCAGCAGCTCCCAAAGCGGGGGCTACAATGAGCAGTTCTTC.

The chain carries TRBV7-2 and TRBJ2-7, with D unclear. CDR3 length: 14 amino acids. Germline lookup yields CDR1 SGHTA and CDR2 FQGNSA. V lost 3 bases and J 5 bases, leaving 14 bases between the germline ends. The CDR3 nucleotides read TGTGCCAGCAGCTTTGGAGACCCAGCGAACGAGCAGTACTTC. It yields the protein CASSFGDPANEQYF.

The rearrangement uses TRBV20-1 and TRBJ2-7, with D perhaps TRBD2 (5 bases). This CDR3 is built from 13 residues. The ends were cut back, 3 bases at V and 1 base at J, with 10 bases in the middle. Germline V gives CDR1 DFQATT, CDR2 SNEGSKA (reference sequence). The CDR3 spells CSASEGTSYEQYF. The CDR3 DNA is TGCAGTGCTAGTGAGGGAACTTCCTACGAGCAGTACTTC.

The V and J genes are TRBV7-8 and TRBJ2-3; 7 bases are shared with TRBD1. This CDR3 spans 12 amino acids. V dropped 5 bases and J dropped 6; count of bases not matched to a gene: 2. CDR1 SGHVS and CDR2 FQNEAQ come from the germline V gene. CDR3 DNA sequence: TGTGCCAGCAGCGACAGGGCCGATACGCAGTATTTT. Its translation: CASSDRADTQYF.

This clonotype has more than one count but fewer than ten. The J gene is TRBJ2-7, the V gene TRBV4-2, with D possibly TRBD2 on 5 matching bases. The CDR3 is 15 amino acids. V dropped 0 bases and J dropped 2 bases, with 11 bases sitting between them. Germline-derived CDR1 and CDR2 are LGHNA and YNFKEQ. The CDR3 nucleotides read TGTGCCAGCAGCCAAGAGGAGGCGGTTACCTACGAGCAGTACTTC. This codes for CASSQEEAVTYEQYF.

This clonotype was observed a handful of times. V is TRBV7-6 and J is TRBJ1-1; no definite D call. The CDR3 consists of 12 residues. V was trimmed by 1 base and J by 8 bases, leaving 8 bases between them. The germline gives CDR1 SGHVS, CDR2 FNYEAQ. The CDR3 protein is CASSLDGGEAFF. CDR3 DNA: TGTGCCAGCAGCTTAGACGGAGGGGAAGCTTTCTTT. The full variable domain, in which reference TRBV7-6 and TRBJ1-1 provide the parts outside the CDR3, is GAGVSQSPRYKVTKRGQDVALRCDPISGHVSLYWYRQALGQGPEFLTYFNYEAQQDKSGLPNDRFSAERPEGSISTLTIQRTEQRDSAMYRCASSLDGGEAFFGQGTRLTVV.

For this clonotype: A much more abundant neighbour one base away suggests this may be a read error. The rearrangement uses TRBV6-1 and TRBJ2-2, with 12 bases matching TRBD2. V shed 8 bases and J 4 bases; nucleotides not matched to a gene: 8. Germline V lookup: CDR1 MNHNS, CDR2 SASEGT. The CDR3 extends over 16 amino acids. As DNA, the CDR3 is TGTGCCAGCCGACTAGCGGGGGTTTCGAGCACCGGGGAGCTGTTTTTT. As protein: CASRLAGVSSTGELFF.

This clonotype was recorded a few times. This chain links TRBV5-6 with TRBJ2-5; possible D gene TRBD1, 6 bases. The germline CDR1 and CDR2 sequences are SGHDT and YYEEEE. Between the trimmed V and J ends, which lost 4 bases and 7 bases, there was a span of 20 bases. This CDR3 spans 15 amino acids. The CDR3 DNA is TGTGCCAGCAGCCCTGAGTCCCGGGACATTGGGACCCAGTACTTC. Amino acids: CASSPESRDIGTQYF.

A few counts support this clonotype. The chain has TRBV9 and TRBJ1-2, with TRBD1 matching over 8 bases. The CDR3 length is 15 residues. CDR1 is SGDLS, CDR2 YYNGEE, per germline. J gave up 3 bases and V 0 bases, and 4 bases lay outside the gene matches. The CDR3 is CASSVDSGGDYGYTF. The CDR3 DNA reads as TGTGCCAGCAGCGTAGACTCAGGGGGCGACTATGGCTACACCTTC.

The chain couples TRBV7-3 to TRBJ1-1; a possible D gene is TRBD1 (6 bases). Germline CDR1 reads SGHTA; CDR2 reads FQGTGA. Trimming pared 3 bases from V and 1 base from J, leaving 9 bases between. This CDR3 is 14 amino acids long. DNA for the CDR3: TGTGCCAGCAGCTTTCAGGGGCAGAACACTGAAGCTTTCTTT. Its protein product is CASSFQGQNTEAFF.

The rearrangement joins TRBV12-3 or TRBV12-4 to TRBJ2-3; D gene ambiguous. This CDR3 region has 15 residues. With 6 bases removed from V and 1 base from J, the gap between germline ends came to 14 bases. As DNA, the CDR3 is TGTGCCAGCAGCCGCCGGGTAGGTGGCACAGATACGCAGTATTTT. Encoded protein: CASSRRVGGTDTQYF.